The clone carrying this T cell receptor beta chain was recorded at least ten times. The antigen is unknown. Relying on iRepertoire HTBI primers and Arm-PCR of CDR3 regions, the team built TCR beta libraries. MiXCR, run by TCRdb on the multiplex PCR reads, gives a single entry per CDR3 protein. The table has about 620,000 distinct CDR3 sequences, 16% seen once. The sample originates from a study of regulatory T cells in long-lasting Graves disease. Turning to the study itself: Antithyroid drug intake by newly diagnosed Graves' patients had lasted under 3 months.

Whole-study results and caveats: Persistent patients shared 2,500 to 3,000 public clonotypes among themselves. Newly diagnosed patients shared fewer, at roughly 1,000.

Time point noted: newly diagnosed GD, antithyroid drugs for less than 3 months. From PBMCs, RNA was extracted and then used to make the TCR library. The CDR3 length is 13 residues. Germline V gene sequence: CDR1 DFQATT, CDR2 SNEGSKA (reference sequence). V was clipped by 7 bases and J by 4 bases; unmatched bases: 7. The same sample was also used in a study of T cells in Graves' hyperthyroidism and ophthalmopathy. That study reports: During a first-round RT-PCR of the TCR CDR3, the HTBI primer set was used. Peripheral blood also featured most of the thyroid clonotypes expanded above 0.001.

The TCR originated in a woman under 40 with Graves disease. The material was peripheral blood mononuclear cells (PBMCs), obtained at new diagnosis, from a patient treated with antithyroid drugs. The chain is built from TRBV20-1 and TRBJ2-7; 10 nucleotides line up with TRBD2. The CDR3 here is CSVTSGTTYEQYF. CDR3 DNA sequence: TGCAGTGTAACTAGCGGGACAACTTACGAGCAGTACTTC.